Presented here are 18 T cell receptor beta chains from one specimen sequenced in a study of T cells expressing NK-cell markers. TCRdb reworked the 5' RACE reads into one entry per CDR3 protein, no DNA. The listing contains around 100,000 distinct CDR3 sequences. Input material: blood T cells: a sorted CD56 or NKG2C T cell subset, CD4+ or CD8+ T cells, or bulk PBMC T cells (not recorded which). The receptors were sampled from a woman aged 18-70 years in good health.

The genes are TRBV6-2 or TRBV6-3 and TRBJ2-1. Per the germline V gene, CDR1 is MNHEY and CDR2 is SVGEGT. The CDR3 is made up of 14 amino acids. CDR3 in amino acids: CASKPRGYYNEQFF.

CDR3 in amino acids: CATIPGSTDTQYF. The genes are TRBV12-3 or TRBV12-4 and TRBJ2-3; TCRdb names TRBD1, which stays unverified in the absence of DNA. This CDR3 comprises 13 residues.

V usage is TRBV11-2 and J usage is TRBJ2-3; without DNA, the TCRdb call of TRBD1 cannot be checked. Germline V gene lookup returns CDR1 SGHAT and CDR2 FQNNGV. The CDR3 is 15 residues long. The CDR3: CASSPWGQSTDTQYF.

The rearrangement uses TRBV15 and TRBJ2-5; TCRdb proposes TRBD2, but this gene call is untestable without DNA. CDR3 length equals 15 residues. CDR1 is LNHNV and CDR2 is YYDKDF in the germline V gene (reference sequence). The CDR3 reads CATSRDSGSQETQYF.

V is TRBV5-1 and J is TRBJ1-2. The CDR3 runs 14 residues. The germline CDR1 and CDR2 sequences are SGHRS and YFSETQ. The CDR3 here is CASSLADSNYGYTF.

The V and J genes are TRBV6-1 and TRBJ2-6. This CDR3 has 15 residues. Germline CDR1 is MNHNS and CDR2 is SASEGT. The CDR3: CASSLSYSGANVLTF.

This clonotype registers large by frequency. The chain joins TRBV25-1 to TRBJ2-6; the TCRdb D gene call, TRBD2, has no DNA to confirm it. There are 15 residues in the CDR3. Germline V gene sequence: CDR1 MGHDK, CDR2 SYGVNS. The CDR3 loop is CASSDGPSGANVLTF.

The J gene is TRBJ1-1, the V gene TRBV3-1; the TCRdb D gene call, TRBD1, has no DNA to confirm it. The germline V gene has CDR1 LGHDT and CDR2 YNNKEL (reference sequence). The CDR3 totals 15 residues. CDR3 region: CASSQDPGPNTEAFF. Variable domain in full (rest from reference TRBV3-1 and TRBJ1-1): DTAVSQTPKYLVTQMGNDKSIKCEQNLGHDTMYWYKQDSKKFLKIMFSYNNKELIINETVPNRFSPKSPDKAHLNLHINSLELGDSAVYFCASSQDPGPNTEAFFGQGTRLTVV.

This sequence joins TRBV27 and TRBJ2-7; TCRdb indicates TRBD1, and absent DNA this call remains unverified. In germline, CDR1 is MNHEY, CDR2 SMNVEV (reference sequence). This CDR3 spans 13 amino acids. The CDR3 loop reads CASSWRQYYEQYF.

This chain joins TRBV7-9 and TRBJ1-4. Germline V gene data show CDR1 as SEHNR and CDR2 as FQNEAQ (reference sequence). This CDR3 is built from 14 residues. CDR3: CASSLGPEGEKLFF.

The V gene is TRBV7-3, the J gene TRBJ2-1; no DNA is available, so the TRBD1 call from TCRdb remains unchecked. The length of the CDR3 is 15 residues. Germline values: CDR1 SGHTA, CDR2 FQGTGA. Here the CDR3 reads CASSQGQGRKDEQFF.

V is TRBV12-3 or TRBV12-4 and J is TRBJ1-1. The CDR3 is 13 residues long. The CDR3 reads CASSFWGYTEAFF.

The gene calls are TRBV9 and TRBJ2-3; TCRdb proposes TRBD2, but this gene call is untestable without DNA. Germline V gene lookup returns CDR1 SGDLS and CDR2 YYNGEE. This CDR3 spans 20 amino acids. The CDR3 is CASSAPLAGGPEDSTDTQYF.

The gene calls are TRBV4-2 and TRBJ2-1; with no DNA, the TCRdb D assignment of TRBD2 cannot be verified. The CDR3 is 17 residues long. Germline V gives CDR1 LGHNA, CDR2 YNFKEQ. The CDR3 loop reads CASSQGGGLAGVDEQFF.

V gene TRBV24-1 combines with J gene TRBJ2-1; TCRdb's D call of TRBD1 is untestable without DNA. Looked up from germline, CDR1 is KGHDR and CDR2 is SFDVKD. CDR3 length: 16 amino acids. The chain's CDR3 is CATSDSPQGGYNEQFF.

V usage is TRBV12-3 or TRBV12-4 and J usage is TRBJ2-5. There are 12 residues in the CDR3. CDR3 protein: CASSPRIETQYF.

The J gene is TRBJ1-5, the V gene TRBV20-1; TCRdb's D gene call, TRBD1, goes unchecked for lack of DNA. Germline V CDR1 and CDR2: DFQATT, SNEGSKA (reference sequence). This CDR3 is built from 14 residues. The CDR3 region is CSAREQGAGQPQHF.

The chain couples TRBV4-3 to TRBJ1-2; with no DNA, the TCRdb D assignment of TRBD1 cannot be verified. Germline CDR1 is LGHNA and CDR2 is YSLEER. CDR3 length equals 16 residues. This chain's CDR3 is CASSQEGGNLNYGYTF.